This T cell receptor (beta chain) was recovered during a study of cytomegalovirus exposure and HLA in healthy donors. Study overall: The roughly 660 first-cohort repertoires shared a platform with the 100 to 150 validation repertoires, as reported in a later analysis.

Separate from the roughly 610-subject first cohort, the 120-subject validation cohort was the one that the donors belonged to. Using immunoSEQ multiplex PCR, the repertoire was profiled, and TCRdb retains in-frame clones only, with some absent. The top ten hold 1.5% to 2% of the sample, which has some 240,000 clones, around 86% seen once. Findings of the study overall: Cytomegalovirus association was listed for approximately 150 TCR beta chains. Subsequent analysis revealed that first-cohort TCR clusters tended to co-occur in the approximately 120 validation repertoires.

As regards this clone: The antigen is undetermined.

Trimming stripped 8 bases from V and 5 bases from J, with 17 bases between. Germline V gene lookup returns CDR1 MNHEY and CDR2 SMNVEV (reference sequence). This CDR3 has 14 residues. The TCR originated in a woman aged 18 to 35 in good health and CMV-seropositive. The chain uses TRBV27 and TRBJ2-3, with D possibly TRBD1 on 8 matching bases. Sequencing input: PBMCs. CDR3 protein: CASSLTGEGDTQYF. The CDR3 DNA follows: TGTGCCAGCTCCCTGACAGGGGAGGGAGATACGCAGTATTTT.